The 15 T cell receptor beta chains in this list originate from one sample, sequenced in a study of OX40 agonist ivuxolimab in advanced cancers. Method: immunoSEQ multiplex PCR; TCRdb's copy keeps in-frame clones and lacks some. This sample carries tens of thousands of clones, about 89% of them seen once, and the ten largest clones take under 4%. Sequences were derived from CD4+ or CD8+ T cells sorted from blood, sampled in a trial of the OX40 agonist ivuxolimab. Receptors were obtained from an adult with an advanced solid tumor such as melanoma, head and neck, liver or kidney cancer.

This clone occurred once. V is TRBV23-1 and J is TRBJ1-2; possibly TRBD1 for D (6 bases). TRBV23-1 is recorded as an ORF, its role being uncertain. V was clipped by 1 base and J by 6 bases, with 12 bases between them. The CDR3 is 14 residues long. This CDR3 is CASSQWEGENGYTF. The CDR3 DNA follows: TGCGCCAGCAGTCAATGGGAGGGGGAGAATGGCTACACCTTC.

CDR3 DNA sequence: TGTGCCAGCAGCTTAGGACTAGCGGGAGTTTCGGTTGCTCGGCAGTTCTTC. This translates into CASSLGLAGVSVARQFF. The rearrangement links TRBV7-6 to TRBJ2-1, with 12 positions matching TRBD2. The germline V gene has CDR1 SGHVS and CDR2 FNYEAQ. V lost 1 base and J lost 12; bases outside the gene matches: 13. The CDR3 is 17 residues long.

As regards this clone: Relative to the germline gene, one junction end is altered; a read error may explain this. The sample holds other DNA sequences that translate to the same CDR3. The chain carries TRBV7-3 and TRBJ2-2, with TRBD2 matching over 7 bases. This CDR3 region has 14 residues. Germline loops: CDR1 SGHTA, CDR2 FQGTGA. For the CDR3, the DNA is TGCGCCAGCAGCCTACTAGCGCCCGGCGGGGAGCTGTTTTTT. Residues: CASSLLAPGGELFF.

The DNA for the CDR3 is TGTGCCTGGAGTGACGCGCATGGCTACACCTTC. This gives the protein CAWSDAHGYTF. The gene calls are TRBV30 and TRBJ1-2; no definite D call. This CDR3 is 11 amino acids long. The ends were cut back, 1 base at V and 6 bases at J, with 6 bases in the middle. In germline, CDR1 is GTSNPN, CDR2 SVGIG (reference sequence).

The genes are TRBV7-9 and TRBJ1-1; the D is unclear. The CDR3 spans 12 residues. CDR1 is SEHNR and CDR2 is FQNEAQ in the germline V gene (reference sequence). V was clipped by 8 bases and J by 1 base, with 8 bases between them. The CDR3 sequence is CASRAGNTEAFF. CDR3 in DNA: TGTGCCAGCCGGGCGGGGAACACTGAAGCTTTCTTT.

This clone has only one observation. The chain employs TRBV7-9 and TRBJ1-1, with a weak D call TRBD1 (5 bases). CDR3 size: 15 residues. Germline values: CDR1 SEHNR, CDR2 FQNEAQ (reference sequence). V lost 7 bases to trimming and J lost 4 bases, with 19 bases between them. The CDR3 coding sequence is TGTGCCAGCACATATCAGGGAGGGGCTGGCACTGAAGCTTTCTTT. This encodes CASTYQGGAGTEAFF.

V is TRBV7-8 and J is TRBJ1-5; unclear D gene. V dropped 0 bases and J dropped 5 bases, with 14 bases sitting between them. This CDR3 is built from 16 residues. Germline lookup yields CDR1 SGHVS and CDR2 FQNEAQ. CDR3 in amino acids: CASSLAGLGTYQPQHF. CDR3 nucleotide sequence: TGTGCCAGCAGCTTAGCAGGGCTGGGCACCTATCAGCCCCAGCATTTT. Full variable domain (rest looked up from reference TRBV7-8 and TRBJ1-5): GAGVSQSPRYKVAKRGQDVALRCDPISGHVSLFWYQQALGQGPEFLTYFQNEAQLDKSGLPSDRFFAERPEGSVSTLKIQRTQQEDSAVYLCASSLAGLGTYQPQHFGDGTRLSIL.

The J gene is TRBJ1-3, the V gene TRBV7-9, with D uncertain. Germline V gene sequence: CDR1 SEHNR, CDR2 FQNEAQ (reference sequence). CDR3 length: 16 residues. The V gene lost 5 bases and the J gene lost 0 bases, with 14 bases spanning the gap. For the CDR3, the DNA is TGTGCCAGCAGCCTCGGAGGGTTTCTCTCTGGAAACACCATATATTTT. Its translation: CASSLGGFLSGNTIYF.

This chain uses TRBV29-1 with TRBJ1-2, with 9 bases aligning to TRBD1. There are 16 residues in the CDR3. V dropped 4 bases and J dropped 4; count of bases not matched to a gene: 13. Germline CDR1 reads SQVTM; CDR2 reads ANQGSEA. The CDR3 bases are TGCAGCGTTGCAGGGACAGGGCCTTTTTTGGGCTATGGCTACACCTTC. This sequence encodes CSVAGTGPFLGYGYTF.

The chain couples TRBV5-1 to TRBJ1-1; TRBD1 might be the D (5 bases). Germline V CDR1 and CDR2: SGHRS, YFSETQ. The CDR3 extends over 15 amino acids. Trimming pared 4 bases from V and 4 bases from J, leaving 17 bases between. CDR3 sequence reads: CASSPDSAWGTEAFF. In DNA form, the CDR3 reads TGCGCCAGCAGCCCTGACAGCGCGTGGGGCACTGAAGCTTTCTTT.

V and J are TRBV9 and TRBJ2-7; perhaps D is TRBD1 or TRBD2 (5 bases each). The CDR3 runs to 14 residues. Germline-derived CDR1 and CDR2 are SGDLS and YYNGEE. The V end lost 3 bases, the J end lost 4 bases, and 14 bases lay between the germline ends. CDR3 region: CASSARDGLYEQYF. In DNA, the CDR3 is TGTGCCAGCAGCGCCCGGGACGGATTATACGAGCAGTACTTC.

This clone was recorded a few times. The chain recombines TRBV7-3 with TRBJ2-3; 9 bases match TRBD1. Per germline, CDR1 SGHTA and CDR2 FQGTGA. The CDR3 consists of 15 residues. The V gene end was trimmed by 4 bases and the J gene end by 4 bases; junction bases not matched to a gene: 6. For the CDR3, the DNA is TGTGCCAGCAGCTCAGCGGGACAGGGATCAGATACGCAGTATTTT. As protein: CASSSAGQGSDTQYF.

The chain has TRBV7-2 and TRBJ1-1; a weak D match, TRBD1 (6 bases). CDR1 and CDR2 (germline): SGHTA, FQGNSA. CDR3 length: 11 residues. V lost 6 bases, J lost 5 bases, and 7 bases lay in between. DNA for the CDR3: TGTGCCAGCAGACAGGGTACTGAAGCTTTCTTT. This gives the protein CASRQGTEAFF.

The chain uses TRBV25-1 and TRBJ1-1; TRBD1 matches at 8 bases. Germline V gene lookup returns CDR1 MGHDK and CDR2 SYGVNS. Germline trimming cut 5 bases from V and 11 bases from J; bases unmatched to any gene: 13. This CDR3 is 14 amino acids long. The CDR3 loop reads CASSPSGTGPWAFF. CDR3 nucleotides: TGTGCCAGCAGTCCCTCCGGGACAGGCCCCTGGGCTTTCTTT.

This rearrangement joins TRBV7-2 to TRBJ2-5; 12 nucleotides line up with TRBD2. Gene TRBJ2-7 matches the end of the DNA better, so the J call may be wrong. The CDR3 is 14 residues long. Germline V gene lookup returns CDR1 SGHTA and CDR2 FQGNSA. Written as DNA, the CDR3 is TGTGCCAGCAGCTTAGGACTAGCGGGAGACGAGCAGTACTTC. It translates to CASSLGLAGDEQYF.